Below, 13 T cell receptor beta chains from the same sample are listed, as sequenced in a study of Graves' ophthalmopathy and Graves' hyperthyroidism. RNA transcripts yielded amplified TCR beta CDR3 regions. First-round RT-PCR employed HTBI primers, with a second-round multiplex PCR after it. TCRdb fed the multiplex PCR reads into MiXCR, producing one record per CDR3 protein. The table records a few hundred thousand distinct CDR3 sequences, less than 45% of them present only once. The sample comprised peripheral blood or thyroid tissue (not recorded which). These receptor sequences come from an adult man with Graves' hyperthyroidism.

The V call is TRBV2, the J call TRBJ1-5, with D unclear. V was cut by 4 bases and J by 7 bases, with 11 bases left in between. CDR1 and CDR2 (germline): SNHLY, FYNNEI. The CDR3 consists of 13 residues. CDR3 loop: CASSGPSGQPQHF. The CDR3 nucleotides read TGTGCCAGCAGTGGACCTAGCGGGCAGCCCCAGCATTTT.

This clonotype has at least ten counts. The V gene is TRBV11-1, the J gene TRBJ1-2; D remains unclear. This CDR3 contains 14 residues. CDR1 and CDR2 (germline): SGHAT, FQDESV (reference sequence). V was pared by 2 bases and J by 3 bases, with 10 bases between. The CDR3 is CASSLRGDYYGYTF. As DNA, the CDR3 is TGTGCCAGCAGCTTACGGGGTGATTACTATGGCTACACCTTC.

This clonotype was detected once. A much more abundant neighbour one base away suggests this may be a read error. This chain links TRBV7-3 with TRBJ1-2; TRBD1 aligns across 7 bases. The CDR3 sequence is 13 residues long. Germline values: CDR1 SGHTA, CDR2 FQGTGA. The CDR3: CAGRSTGIYGYTF. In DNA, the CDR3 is TGTGCCGGCAGATCGACAGGGATCTATGGCTACACCTTC. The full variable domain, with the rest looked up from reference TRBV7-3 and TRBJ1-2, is GAGVSQTPSNKVTEKGKYVELRCDPISGHTALYWYRQSLGQGPEFLIYFQGTGAADDSGLPNDRFFAVRPEGSVSTLKIQRTERGDSAVYLCAGRSTGIYGYTFGSGTRLTVV.

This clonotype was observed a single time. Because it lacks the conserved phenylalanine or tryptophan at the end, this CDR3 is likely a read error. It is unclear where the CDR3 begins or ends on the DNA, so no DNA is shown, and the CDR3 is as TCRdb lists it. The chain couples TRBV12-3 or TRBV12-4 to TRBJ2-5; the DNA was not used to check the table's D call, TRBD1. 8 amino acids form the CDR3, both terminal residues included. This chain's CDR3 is CASSLEGA.

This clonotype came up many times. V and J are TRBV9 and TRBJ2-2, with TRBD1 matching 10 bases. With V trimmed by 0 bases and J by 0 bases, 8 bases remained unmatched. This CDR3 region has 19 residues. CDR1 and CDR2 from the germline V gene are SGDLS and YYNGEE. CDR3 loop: CASSVEIGDRGANTGELFF. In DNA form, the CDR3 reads TGTGCCAGCAGCGTAGAAATAGGGGACAGGGGCGCGAACACCGGGGAGCTGTTTTTT.

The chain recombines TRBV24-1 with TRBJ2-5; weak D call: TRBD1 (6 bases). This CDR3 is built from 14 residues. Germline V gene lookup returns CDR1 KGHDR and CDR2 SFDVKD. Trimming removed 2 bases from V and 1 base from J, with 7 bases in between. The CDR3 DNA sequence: TGTGCCACCAGTGATTCGGACAGCCAAGAGACCCAGTACTTC. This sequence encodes CATSDSDSQETQYF.

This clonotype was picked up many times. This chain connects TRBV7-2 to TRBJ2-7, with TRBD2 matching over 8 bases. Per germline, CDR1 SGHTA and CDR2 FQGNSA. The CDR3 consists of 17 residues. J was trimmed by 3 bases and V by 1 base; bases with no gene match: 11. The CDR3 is CASSLGMGLGWDYEQYF. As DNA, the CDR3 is TGTGCCAGCAGCTTAGGAATGGGACTAGGGTGGGACTACGAGCAGTACTTC.

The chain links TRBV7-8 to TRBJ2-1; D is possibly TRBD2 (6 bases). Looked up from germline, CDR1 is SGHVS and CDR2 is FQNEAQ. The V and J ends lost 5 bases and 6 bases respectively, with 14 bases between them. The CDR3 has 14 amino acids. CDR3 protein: CASSRLGTFNEQFF. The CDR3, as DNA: TGTGCCAGCAGCCGCCTCGGGACTTTCAATGAGCAGTTCTTC.

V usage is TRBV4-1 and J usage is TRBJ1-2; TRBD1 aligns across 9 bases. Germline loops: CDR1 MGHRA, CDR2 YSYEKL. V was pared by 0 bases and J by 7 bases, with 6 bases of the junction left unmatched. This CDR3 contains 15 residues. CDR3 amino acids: CASSQDPQGAPGYTF. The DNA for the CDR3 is TGCGCCAGCAGCCAAGACCCACAGGGGGCGCCTGGCTACACCTTC.

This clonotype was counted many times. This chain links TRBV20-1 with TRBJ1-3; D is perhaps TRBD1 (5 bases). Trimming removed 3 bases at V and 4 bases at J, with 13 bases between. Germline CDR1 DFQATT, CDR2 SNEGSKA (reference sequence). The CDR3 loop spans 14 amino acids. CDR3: CSASRGGAGNTIYF. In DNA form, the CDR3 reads TGCAGTGCTAGTCGGGGGGGAGCAGGAAACACCATATATTTT.

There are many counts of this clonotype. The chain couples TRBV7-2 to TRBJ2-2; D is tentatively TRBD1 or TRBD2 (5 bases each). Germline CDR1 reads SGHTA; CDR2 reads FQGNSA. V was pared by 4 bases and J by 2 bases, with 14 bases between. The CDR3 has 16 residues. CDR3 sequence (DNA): TGTGCCAGCAGCTCCGTGGGACGACCTAACACCGGGGAGCTGTTTTTT. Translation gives CASSSVGRPNTGELFF.

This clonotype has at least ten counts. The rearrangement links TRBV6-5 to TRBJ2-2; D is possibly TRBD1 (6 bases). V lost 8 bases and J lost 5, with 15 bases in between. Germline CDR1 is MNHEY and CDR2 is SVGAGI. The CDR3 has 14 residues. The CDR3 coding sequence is TGTGCCAGCGGTAGTCAGGGGTCGACCGGGGAGCTGTTTTTT. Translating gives CASGSQGSTGELFF.

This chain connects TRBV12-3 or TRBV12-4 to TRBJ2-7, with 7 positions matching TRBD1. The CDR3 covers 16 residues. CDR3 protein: CASGSLIQGTKYEQYF. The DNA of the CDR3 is TGTGCTAGTGGTTCTCTGATACAGGGGACCAAATACGAGCAGTACTTC.